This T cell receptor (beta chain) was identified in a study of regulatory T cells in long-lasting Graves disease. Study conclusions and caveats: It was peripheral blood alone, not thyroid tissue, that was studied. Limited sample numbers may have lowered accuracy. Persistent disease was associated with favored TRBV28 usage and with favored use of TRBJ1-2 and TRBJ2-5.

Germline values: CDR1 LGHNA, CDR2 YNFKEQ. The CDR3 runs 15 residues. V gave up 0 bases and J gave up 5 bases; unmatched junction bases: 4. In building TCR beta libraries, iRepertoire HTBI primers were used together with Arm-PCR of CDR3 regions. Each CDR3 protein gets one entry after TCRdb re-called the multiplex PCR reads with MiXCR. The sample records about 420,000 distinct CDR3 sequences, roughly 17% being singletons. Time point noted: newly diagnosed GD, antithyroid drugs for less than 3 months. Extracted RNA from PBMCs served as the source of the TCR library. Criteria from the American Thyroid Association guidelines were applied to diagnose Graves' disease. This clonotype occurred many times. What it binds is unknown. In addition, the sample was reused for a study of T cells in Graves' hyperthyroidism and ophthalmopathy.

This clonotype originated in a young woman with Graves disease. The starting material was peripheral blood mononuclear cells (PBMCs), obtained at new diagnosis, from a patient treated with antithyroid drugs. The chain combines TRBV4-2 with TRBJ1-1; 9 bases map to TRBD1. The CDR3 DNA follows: TGTGCCAGCAGCCAAGATTGGGACAGGGTAACTGAAGCTTTCTTT. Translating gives CASSQDWDRVTEAFF.